A single sample is the source of the 5 T cell receptor beta chains below, sequenced in a study of tumor and adjacent non-tumor tissue in lung cancer. The template was RNA from unsorted bulk tissue. A modified ARM-PCR protocol with three rounds of nested PCR amplified TCRbeta. TCRdb called the multiplex PCR reads again in MiXCR, with one record for every CDR3 protein. This table holds about 93,000 distinct CDR3 sequences, around 64% found once. Sequenced input: lung tumor tissue. These receptors were taken from a man aged 55 to 70 with non-small cell lung cancer.

This clonotype was picked up one time. The chain is built from TRBV11-1 and TRBJ2-7; 7 nucleotides line up with TRBD1. This CDR3 is 16 amino acids long. V lost 5 bases and J lost 1; bases outside the gene matches: 11. Germline V gene lookup returns CDR1 SGHAT and CDR2 FQDESV (reference sequence). This chain's CDR3 is CASSPDRAGVSYEQYF. CDR3 nucleotide sequence: TGTGCCAGCAGCCCCGACAGGGCAGGGGTTTCCTACGAGCAGTACTTC.

Worth noting for this clonotype: A much bigger clone sits one base away, suggesting this may be a read error. The CDR3 does not end in the conserved phenylalanine or tryptophan, so this is likely a read error. CDR3 sequence: CASTNGYGYTL. The CDR3 coding sequence is TGCGCCAGCACAAACGGCTATGGCTACACCCTC. The rearrangement joins TRBV5-1 to TRBJ1-2; D remains unclear. CDR3 length equals 11 residues. V was clipped by 6 bases and J by 4 bases, with 7 bases between them. Looked up from germline, CDR1 is SGHRS and CDR2 is YFSETQ.

At least ten counts were recorded for this clonotype. The chain uses TRBV6-2 or TRBV6-3 and TRBJ2-3; 7 positions agree with TRBD2. The CDR3 runs to 18 residues. Germline CDR1 and CDR2: MNHEY and SVGEGT. The ends lost 0 bases at V and 0 bases at J; junction bases unmatched: 9. The CDR3 region is CASSYSREVGPSTDTQYF. The CDR3 nucleotides are TGTGCCAGCAGTTACTCTCGGGAGGTTGGTCCCAGCACAGATACGCAGTATTTT.

A few counts support this clonotype. The chain links TRBV20-1 to TRBJ1-5; D ambiguous. V shed 3 bases and J shed 7 bases, with 13 bases lying between them. In germline, CDR1 is DFQATT, CDR2 SNEGSKA (reference sequence). The CDR3 consists of 13 residues. For the CDR3, the DNA is TGCAGTGCTAGCGGTGGCAACGGACAGCCCCAGCATTTT. This codes for CSASGGNGQPQHF.

A remark on this clonotype: A junction end diverges from the germline sequence, so it may reflect a read error. The chain couples TRBV7-8 to TRBJ2-3; D is perhaps TRBD2 (6 bases). The CDR3 has 15 amino acids. Germline loops: CDR1 SGHVS, CDR2 FQNEAQ. In DNA form, the CDR3 reads TGCGCCAACAGCTTAGTTCCGGGAGTTACAGATACGCAGTATTTT. Its translation is CANSLVPGVTDTQYF.